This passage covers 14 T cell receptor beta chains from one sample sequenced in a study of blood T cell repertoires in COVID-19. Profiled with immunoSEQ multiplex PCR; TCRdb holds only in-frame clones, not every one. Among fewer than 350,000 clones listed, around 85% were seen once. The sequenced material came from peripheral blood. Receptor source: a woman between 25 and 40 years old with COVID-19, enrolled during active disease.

This CDR3 is CASSLPGNTEAFF. In DNA, the CDR3 is TGTGCCAGCAGTTTGCCGGGGAACACTGAAGCTTTCTTT. V gene TRBV6-6 combines with J gene TRBJ1-1; no definite D call. This CDR3 has 13 amino acids. Germline loops: CDR1 MNHNY, CDR2 SVGAGI (reference sequence). The V gene lost 4 bases and the J gene lost 1 base, with 7 bases spanning the gap.

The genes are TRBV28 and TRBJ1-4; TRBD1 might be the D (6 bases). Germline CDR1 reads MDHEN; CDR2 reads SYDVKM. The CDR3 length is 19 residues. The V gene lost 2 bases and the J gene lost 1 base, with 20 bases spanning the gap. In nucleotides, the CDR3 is TGTGCCAGCAGTTTACCACAGGGAATTGGTACTCTAACTAATGAAAAACTGTTTTTT. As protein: CASSLPQGIGTLTNEKLFF. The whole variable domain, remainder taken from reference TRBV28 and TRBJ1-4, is DVKVTQSSRYLVKRTGEKVFLECVQDMDHENMFWYRQDPGLGLRLIYFSYDVKMKEKGDIPEGYSVSREKKERFSLILESASTNQTSMYLCASSLPQGIGTLTNEKLFFGSGTQLSVL.

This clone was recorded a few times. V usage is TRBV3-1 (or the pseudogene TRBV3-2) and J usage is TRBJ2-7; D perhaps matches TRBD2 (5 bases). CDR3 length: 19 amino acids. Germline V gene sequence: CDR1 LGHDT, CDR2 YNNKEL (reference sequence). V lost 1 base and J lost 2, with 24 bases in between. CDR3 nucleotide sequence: TGTGCCAGCAGCCAAGCGGGATACGCGGCGGTTCGGGGAGCCTACGAGCAGTACTTC. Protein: CASSQAGYAAVRGAYEQYF.

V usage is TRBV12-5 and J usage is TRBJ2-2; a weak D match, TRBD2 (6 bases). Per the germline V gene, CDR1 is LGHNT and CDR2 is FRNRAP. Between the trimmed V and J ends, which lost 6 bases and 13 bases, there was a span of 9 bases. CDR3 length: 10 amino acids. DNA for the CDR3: TGTGCTAGTGGGGGACTGAGGCTGTTTTTT. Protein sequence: CASGGLRLFF.

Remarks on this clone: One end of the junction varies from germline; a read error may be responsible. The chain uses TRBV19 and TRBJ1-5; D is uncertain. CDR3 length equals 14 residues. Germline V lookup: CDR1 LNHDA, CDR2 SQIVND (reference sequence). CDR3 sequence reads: CATNLVGSNQPQHF. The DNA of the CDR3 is TGTGCCACCAACCTAGTGGGGAGCAACCAGCCCCAGCATTTT.

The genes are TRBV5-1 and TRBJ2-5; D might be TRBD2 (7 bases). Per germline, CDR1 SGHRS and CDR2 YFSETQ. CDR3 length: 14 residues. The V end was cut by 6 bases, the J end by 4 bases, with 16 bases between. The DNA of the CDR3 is TGCGCCAGCACTAGGGGGGGACCTATAGAGACCCAGTACTTC. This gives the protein CASTRGGPIETQYF.

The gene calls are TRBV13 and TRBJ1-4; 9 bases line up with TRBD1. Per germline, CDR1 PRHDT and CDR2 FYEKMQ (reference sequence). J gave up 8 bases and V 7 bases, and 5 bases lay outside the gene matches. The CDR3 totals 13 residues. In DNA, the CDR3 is TGTGCCAGCACCGACAGGGGGTACGAAAAACTGTTTTTT. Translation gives CASTDRGYEKLFF.

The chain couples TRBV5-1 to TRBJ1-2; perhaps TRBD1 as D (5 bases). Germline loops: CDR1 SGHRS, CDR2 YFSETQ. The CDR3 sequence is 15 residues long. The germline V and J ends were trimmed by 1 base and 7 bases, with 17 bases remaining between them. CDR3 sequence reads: CASSLKTGTKGGYTF. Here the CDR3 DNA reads TGCGCCAGCAGCTTGAAAACCGGGACTAAGGGTGGCTACACCTTC.

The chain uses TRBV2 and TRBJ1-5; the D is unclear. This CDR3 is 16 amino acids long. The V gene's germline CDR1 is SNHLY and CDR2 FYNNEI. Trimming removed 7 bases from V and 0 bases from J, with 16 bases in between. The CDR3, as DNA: TGTGCCAGCACCTACCAAAGACATTATAGCAATCAGCCCCAGCATTTT. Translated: CASTYQRHYSNQPQHF.

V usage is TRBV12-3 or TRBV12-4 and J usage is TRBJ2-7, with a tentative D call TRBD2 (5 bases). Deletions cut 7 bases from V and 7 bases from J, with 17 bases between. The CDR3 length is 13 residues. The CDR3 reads CASTTVPRGEQYF. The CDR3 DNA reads TGTGCCAGCACCACGGTTCCACGAGGGGAGCAGTACTTC.

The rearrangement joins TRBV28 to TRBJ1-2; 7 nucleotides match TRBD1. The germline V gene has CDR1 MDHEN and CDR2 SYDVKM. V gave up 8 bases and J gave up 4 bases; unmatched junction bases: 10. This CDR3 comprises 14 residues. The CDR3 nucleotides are TGTGCCAGCTCCGCCGGACAGGCCTTCTATGGCTACACCTTC. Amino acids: CASSAGQAFYGYTF.

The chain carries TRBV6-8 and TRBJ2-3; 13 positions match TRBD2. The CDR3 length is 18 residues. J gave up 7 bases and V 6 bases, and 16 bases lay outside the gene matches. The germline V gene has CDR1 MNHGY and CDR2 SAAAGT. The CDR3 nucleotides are TGTGCCAGCAGAAAGATATTCGGGACTAGCGGGGAGGTCTATACGCAGTATTTT. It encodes CASRKIFGTSGEVYTQYF.

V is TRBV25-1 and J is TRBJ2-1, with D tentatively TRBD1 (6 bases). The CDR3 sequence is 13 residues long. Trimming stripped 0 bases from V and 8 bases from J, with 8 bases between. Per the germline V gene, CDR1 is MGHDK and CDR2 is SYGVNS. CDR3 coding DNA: TGTGCCAGCAGTGAATACACAGGGCATGAGCAGTTCTTC. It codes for CASSEYTGHEQFF.

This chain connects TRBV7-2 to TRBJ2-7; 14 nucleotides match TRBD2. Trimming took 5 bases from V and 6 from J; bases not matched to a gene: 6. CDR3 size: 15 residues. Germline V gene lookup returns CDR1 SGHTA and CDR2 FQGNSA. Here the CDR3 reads CASSPWTSGGLEQYF. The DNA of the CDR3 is TGTGCCAGCAGCCCGTGGACTAGCGGGGGGCTCGAGCAGTACTTC.